This T cell receptor (beta chain) is drawn from a study of glioma-infiltrating T cells (dated by TCRdb to the mid-2010s). In terms of the full investigation: Glioma tissue, non-neoplastic brain tissue and matched peripheral blood mononuclear cells were used as sources from which TCR alpha- and beta-chain repertoires were sequenced. To gauge divergence between tissue and blood T-cell populations, every tissue-infiltrating repertoire was compared against the peripheral blood repertoire from the same patient. The paired cohort was made up of three low-grade glioma patients, 7 or 8 primary glioblastoma patients and three non-glioma patients who contributed non-neoplastic brain tissue.

In its sample, this clonotype was seen many times. Its recognized antigen is unknown. Base qualities are missing; no much larger clone stands one base away. TCR alpha and beta CDR3 regions were amplified with the iRepertoire nested amplicon-rescue multiplex PCR (arm-PCR) platform from RNA. One-step reverse transcription and amplification used roughly 100-400 ng of tissue mRNA or PBMC total RNA as input. Following bead purification, Illumina adapters were added through a secondary multiplex PCR, and the libraries were then gel-purified between 200 and 400 bp. The libraries contained internal 6-nucleotide barcodes that were used for demultiplexing. Sequencing of the libraries was done on an Illumina MiSeq using 2x220 or 2x250 nucleotide paired-end reads. Under the source paper's analysis protocol: Paired reads were merged with FLASH 1.2.11 and aligned to the GRCh37 human genome with BWA-MEM before extracting TRA and TRB reads. An IMGT-derived reference of cassette sequences and CDR3 motifs, with pseudogenes included, was used for V and J assignment. Reads were translated in three frames, and productive CDR3s were defined as those with a C...FGXG motif and no stop codons. Clonotypes were defined as unique combinations of V-J cassette pair and CDR3 amino acid sequence. Filtering of reads was based on Hamming distance, with the threshold set by the sequence error rate of each sample in mapped regions. Starting from the raw public reads, TCRdb applied fastp trimming at Q25, assembled clones with MiXCR and retained in-frame beta chains. CDR3 protein duplicates are merged, each entry listing the most common genes and DNA. It is TCRdb's table, rather than the study itself, that gives the V and J calls and clone size. This sample lists 150,000 to 200,000 distinct CDR3 sequences; 32% were detected once. 20% to 25% of the sample is held by the ten biggest clonotypes.

What the research found in general, with its limitations: Very few CDR3 sequences were found to be shared between tissue and blood, and this scarcity was attributed to high CDR3 diversity and limited sampling. VJ-independent divergence between tissue and blood was lower than expected in non-neoplastic patients but higher than expected in all gliomas, particularly low-grade gliomas. The group comparisons were based on small numbers of patients: three non-neoplastic, three low-grade glioma and seven to nine glioblastoma patients.

V ends up 8 bases short and J 6 bases short, with an unmatched junction base count of 7. The CDR3 holds 14 amino acids from the cysteine to the phenylalanine. The kept DNA is CDR3 alone, 42 bases in frame from the first base. The germline V gene specifies MNHNS as CDR1 and SASEGT as CDR2. This sequence originates from a human donor with low-grade glioma or glioblastoma, undergoing nonglioma brain surgery, or in good health (not recorded which). The sequenced sample was glioma tissue, nonneoplastic brain tissue, or PBMCs (not recorded which). The rearrangement combines TRBV6-1 with TRBJ2-1, with 10 bases aligning to TRBD2. The nucleotides read TGTGCCAGCGGGAGGCTAGCGGGAGTCAATGAGCAGTTCTTC. It specifies CASGRLAGVNEQFF.